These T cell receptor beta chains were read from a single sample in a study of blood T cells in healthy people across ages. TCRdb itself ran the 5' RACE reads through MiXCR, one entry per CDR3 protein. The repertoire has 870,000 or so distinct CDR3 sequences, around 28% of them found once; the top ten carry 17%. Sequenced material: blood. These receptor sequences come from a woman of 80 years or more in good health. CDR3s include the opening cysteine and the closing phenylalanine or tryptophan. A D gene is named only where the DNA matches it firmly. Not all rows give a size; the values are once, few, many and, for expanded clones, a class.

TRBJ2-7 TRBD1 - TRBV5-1 CASSLERQGYEQYF TGCGCCAGCAGCTTGGAGAGACAGGGCTACGAGCAGTACTTC
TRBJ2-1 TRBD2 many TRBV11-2 CASRALAGGPYNEQFF TGTGCCAGCAGAGCCCTAGCGGGGGGGCCCTACAATGAGCAGTTCTTC
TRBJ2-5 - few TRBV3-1 CASSPMDGETQYF TGTGCCAGCAGCCCCATGGACGGGGAGACCCAGTACTTC
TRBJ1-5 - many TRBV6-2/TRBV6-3 CASRSISRVEGNQPQHF TGTGCCAGCAGATCAATTTCCAGGGTGGAAGGCAATCAGCCCCAGCATTTT
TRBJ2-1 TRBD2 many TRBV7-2 CASSFNLAGASNEQFF TGTGCCAGCAGCTTTAATCTAGCGGGGGCCTCCAATGAGCAGTTCTTC
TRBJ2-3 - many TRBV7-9 CASRMGTTDTQYF TGTGCCAGCAGGATGGGCACGACAGATACGCAGTATTTT
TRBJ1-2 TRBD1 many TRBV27 CASRDPGQGADGYTF TGTGCCAGCAGGGACCCGGGACAGGGGGCGGATGGCTACACCTTC
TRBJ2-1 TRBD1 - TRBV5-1 CASSYRPGTETGRYNEQFF TGCGCCAGCAGCTACCGTCCCGGGACAGAGACCGGCCGCTACAATGAGCAGTTCTTC
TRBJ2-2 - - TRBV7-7 CASSPGPSPRPGELFF TGTGCCAGCAGCCCTGGGCCCTCTCCCCGGCCCGGGGAGCTGTTTTTT
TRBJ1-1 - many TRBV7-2 CASSLQVSGTEAFF TGTGCCAGCAGCCTACAGGTTTCGGGCACTGAAGCTTTCTTT
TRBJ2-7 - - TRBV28 CASSPRRDNNEQYF TGCGCCAGCAGCCCAAGGCGGGATAACAATGAGCAGTACTTC
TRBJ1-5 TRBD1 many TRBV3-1 CASSLRGGSPNQPQHF TGTGCCAGCAGCCTCAGAGGGGGCAGTCCCAATCAGCCCCAGCATTTT
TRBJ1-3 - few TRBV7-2 CASSFGLDSGNTIYF TGTGCCAGCAGCTTCGGACTCGACAGCGGAAACACCATATATTTT
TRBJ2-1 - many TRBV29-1 CSASLGVNSYNEQFF TGCAGCGCCTCGCTGGGGGTTAACTCCTACAATGAGCAGTTCTTC
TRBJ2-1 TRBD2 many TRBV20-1 CSASANRGGWNEQFF TGCAGTGCTAGCGCAAACCGGGGGGGTTGGAATGAGCAGTTCTTC
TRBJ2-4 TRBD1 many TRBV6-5 CASSYSQTGYSKNIQYF TGTGCCAGCAGTTACTCGCAGACAGGGTATTCCAAAAACATTCAGTACTTC
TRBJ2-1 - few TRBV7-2 CASSFVGGGNNEQFF TGTGCCAGCAGCTTTGTAGGGGGGGGAAACAATGAGCAGTTCTTC
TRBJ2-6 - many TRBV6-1 CASSVHRERTGANVLTF TGTGCCAGCAGTGTTCACAGGGAAAGAACTGGGGCCAACGTCCTGACTTTC
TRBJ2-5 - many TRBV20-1 CSARGGGIQETQYF TGCAGTGCTAGGGGGGGTGGTATCCAAGAGACCCAGTACTTC
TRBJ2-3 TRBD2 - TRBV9 CASSVDSGGSDTQYF TGTGCCAGCAGCGTAGATAGCGGGGGTTCAGATACGCAGTATTTT
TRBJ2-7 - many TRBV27 CASSLPEGDSEQYF TGTGCCAGCAGTCTCCCAGAGGGGGATAGCGAGCAGTACTTC
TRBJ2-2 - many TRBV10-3 CAISGGLSTGELFF TGTGCCATCAGTGGGGGACTTAGCACCGGGGAGCTGTTTTTT
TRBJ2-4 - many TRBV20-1 CSARDIRGQYQNIQYF TGCAGTGCTAGAGATATCCGGGGGCAATACCAAAACATTCAGTACTTC
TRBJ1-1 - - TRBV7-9 CASSIPGGRARAFF TGTGCCAGCAGCATACCCGGGGGCCGGGCACGGGCTTTCTTT
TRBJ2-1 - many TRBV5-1 CASRGSLGYNEQFF TGCGCCAGCCGGGGGAGCCTAGGGTACAATGAGCAGTTCTTC
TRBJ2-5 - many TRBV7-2 CASSLSPAGKTQYF TGTGCCAGCAGCTTATCGCCTGCAGGGAAGACCCAGTACTTC
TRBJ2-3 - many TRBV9 CASSVAPRVSPDTQYF TGTGCCAGCAGCGTAGCCCCGAGGGTTTCTCCAGATACGCAGTATTTT
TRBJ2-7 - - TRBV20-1 CSAVPGVSYEQYF TGCAGTGCCGTCCCAGGGGTCTCGTACGAGCAGTACTTC